The clone carrying this TCR beta chain appeared once. The antigen remains undetermined. The data originate from a study of cytomegalovirus exposure and HLA in healthy donors. Findings and caveats of the study: When a later analysis was performed, an Asian-associated ancestry cluster reportedly had fewer N-insertions than the 666-donor mean.

Germline CDR1 is SGHNT and CDR2 is YYREEE (reference sequence). The CDR3 has 15 amino acids. Trimming removed 0 bases at V and 4 bases at J, with 13 bases between. PCR employed 60 Vbeta and 13 Jbeta primers. This table comes from immunoSEQ multiplex PCR, and its TCRdb copy is limited to in-frame clones, with some not included. The data hold over 130,000 clones, with over 75% observed a single time. The rearrangement joins TRBV5-4 to TRBJ2-5; TRBD1 might be the D (5 bases). Sequenced sample: PBMCs. The sequence derives from a man in his forties or fifties in good health and CMV-seronegative. The CDR3 coding sequence is TGTGCCAGCAGCTTGGGTATAGGGGAAATAGAGACCCAGTACTTC. Residues: CASSLGIGEIETQYF.